The rows below give T cell receptor beta chains drawn from one sample of a study of lymphopenia after photon versus proton radiotherapy. Assay used: immunoSEQ multiplex PCR; TCRdb lists only in-frame clones, some missing. Counted here are about 33,000 clones, 75% to 90% occurring once; the ten biggest clones make up around 6.5%. The source was peripheral blood, collected from a patient treated with photon-based radiotherapy. These receptors originate from a woman aged 45-60 years with pancreatic cancer. CDR3s include the opening cysteine and the closing phenylalanine or tryptophan. Each record gives: V gene, D gene, J gene, clone size, CDR3 protein, CDR3 DNA. The D gene is left open where the match is weak. Only part of the rows carry a size: once, few, many, or a class if the clone is expanded.

TRBV5-6	TRBD1	TRBJ2-7	NA	CASSLRRTGGGSYEQYF	TGTGCCAGCAGCTTGCGTCGGACAGGGGGAGGGTCCTACGAGCAGTACTTC
TRBV27	TRBD2	TRBJ2-7	NA	CASSSYPLLAGGPNEQYF	TGTGCCAGCAGTTCTTACCCCCTACTAGCGGGAGGGCCGAACGAGCAGTACTTC
TRBV28	TRBD1	TRBJ1-1	NA	CASSSTGTGAGAFF	TGTGCCAGCAGTTCTACCGGGACAGGGGCCGGAGCTTTCTTT
TRBV7-2	TRBD2	TRBJ2-1	NA	CASSPSGSVRDEQFF	TGTGCCAGCAGCCCTAGCGGGAGCGTGAGGGATGAGCAGTTCTTC
TRBV7-9	TRBD1	TRBJ2-7	NA	CASSPQGLEQYF	TGTGCCAGCAGTCCACAGGGGCTCGAGCAGTACTTC
TRBV19	TRBD1	TRBJ1-5	once	CASSRGGQGVNQPQHF	TGTGCCAGTAGTAGGGGGGGACAGGGCGTTAATCAGCCCCAGCATTTT
TRBV5-1	NA	TRBJ2-3	once	CASSLADTQYF	TGCGCCAGCAGCTTGGCAGATACGCAGTATTTT
TRBV28	NA	TRBJ2-5	NA	CATGETQYF	TGTGCCACTGGAGAGACCCAGTACTTC
TRBV28	TRBD2	TRBJ2-7	once	CASIKSGRGYEQYF	TGTGCCAGCATTAAAAGCGGGAGAGGGTACGAGCAGTACTTC
TRBV30	NA	TRBJ2-1	NA	CAWSRAFPEQFF	TGTGCCTGGAGTAGGGCATTCCCCGAGCAGTTCTTC
TRBV28	NA	TRBJ1-4	NA	CASRLLGTEKLFF	TGTGCCAGCCGCCTTTTGGGGACTGAAAAACTGTTTTTT
TRBV28	TRBD1	TRBJ1-5	few	CASSPGGSQPQHF	TGTGCCAGCAGCCCAGGGGGCAGTCAGCCCCAGCATTTT
TRBV2	TRBD1	TRBJ2-1	few	CASSEEGTGVNEQFF	TGTGCCAGCAGTGAAGAGGGGACAGGGGTCAATGAGCAGTTCTTC
TRBV2	TRBD1	TRBJ1-4	NA	CASKDRGEEKLFF	TGTGCCAGCAAAGACAGGGGGGAGGAAAAACTGTTTTTT
TRBV27	NA	TRBJ2-7	NA	CASSSGYDEQYF	TGTGCCAGCAGTTCAGGGTATGACGAGCAGTACTTC
TRBV27	NA	TRBJ1-2	NA	CASTGSGGNYGYTF	TGTGCCAGCACAGGGTCGGGGGGTAACTATGGCTACACCTTC
TRBV19	NA	TRBJ1-1	NA	CATEGGNTEAFF	TGTGCCACCGAGGGGGGGAACACTGAAGCTTTCTTT
TRBV4-3	NA	TRBJ2-2	NA	CASSQDRGGTGELFF	TGCGCCAGCAGCCAAGACCGGGGTGGCACCGGGGAGCTGTTTTTT
TRBV29-1	TRBD2	TRBJ2-7	once	CSVEAPGSGSPYEQYF	TGCAGCGTTGAAGCCCCGGGTAGCGGGAGTCCCTACGAGCAGTACTTC
TRBV6-1	TRBD1	TRBJ1-1	NA	CASRVQGVQTEAFF	TGTGCCAGCAGGGTACAGGGGGTACAAACTGAAGCTTTCTTT
TRBV5-6	NA	TRBJ1-2	once	CASSLMQDLLYGYTF	TGTGCCAGCAGCTTGATGCAGGACCTACTCTATGGCTACACCTTC
TRBV11-3	NA	TRBJ2-7	NA	CASSLVAGYEQYF	TGTGCCAGCAGCTTAGTCGCGGGCTACGAGCAGTACTTC
TRBV30	NA	TRBJ1-1	NA	CAWSVGGTEAFF	TGTGCCTGGAGTGTAGGGGGCACTGAAGCTTTCTTT
TRBV19	NA	TRBJ1-5	NA	CASSTLSVTNQPQHF	TGTGCCAGTAGTACCCTATCAGTGACCAATCAGCCCCAGCATTTT
TRBV5-4	NA	TRBJ2-1	NA	CASSSTGRGEQFF	TGTGCCAGCAGCTCGACGGGCCGCGGAGAGCAGTTCTTC
TRBV6-4	TRBD2	TRBJ2-3	few	CASSDSTSGSTDTQYF	TGTGCCAGCAGTGACTCGACTAGCGGGAGCACAGATACGCAGTATTTT
TRBV5-1	NA	TRBJ2-5	NA	CASSFEGGETQYF	TGCGCCAGCAGCTTCGAGGGGGGAGAGACCCAGTACTTC
TRBV5-5	TRBD2	TRBJ2-2	once	CASSLGSGGANTGELFF	TGTGCCAGCAGCTTGGGGTCGGGAGGGGCGAACACCGGGGAGCTGTTTTTT
TRBV4-3	TRBD1	TRBJ2-7	NA	CASSRSTGGSYEQYF	TGCGCCAGCAGCCGATCGACAGGGGGGTCCTACGAGCAGTACTTC
TRBV6-5	TRBD1	TRBJ2-5	NA	CASSYRTGSETQYF	TGTGCCAGCAGTTACCGGACAGGTAGCGAGACCCAGTACTTC
TRBV6-1	NA	TRBJ1-1	once	CASSDTLNTEAFF	TGTGCCAGCAGTGATACACTAAACACTGAAGCTTTCTTT
TRBV19	TRBD1	TRBJ1-1	NA	CASSILGAQGNSNTEAFF	TGTGCCAGTAGTATTTTAGGGGCACAGGGGAATTCGAACACTGAAGCTTTCTTT
TRBV5-4	NA	TRBJ1-2	NA	CASSLAGPGGYTF	TGTGCCAGCAGCTTGGCAGGGCCTGGTGGCTACACCTTC
TRBV19	NA	TRBJ2-6	NA	CVTGASSGANVLTF	TGTGTGACGGGGGCCAGCTCTGGGGCCAACGTCCTGACTTTC
TRBV7-2	NA	TRBJ2-7	NA	CASSLGGTNYEQYF	TGTGCCAGCAGCTTAGGGGGGACCAACTACGAGCAGTACTTC
TRBV13	TRBD2	TRBJ2-2	NA	CASSPRLAGESGELFF	TGTGCCAGCAGCCCCCGACTAGCGGGAGAGTCCGGGGAGCTGTTTTTT
TRBV30	TRBD1	TRBJ1-1	NA	CAWDPARGGTEAFF	TGTGCCTGGGACCCGGCCAGGGGGGGAACTGAAGCTTTCTTT
TRBV25-1	NA	TRBJ1-4	NA	CASSSAGVNEKLFF	TGTGCCAGCAGTTCGGCGGGGGTAAATGAAAAACTGTTTTTT
TRBV5-6	TRBD2	TRBJ2-1	NA	CASSASSSGGSYNEQFF	TGTGCCAGCAGCGCGTCCTCTAGCGGGGGCTCCTACAATGAGCAGTTCTTC
TRBV4-3	NA	TRBJ2-5	NA	CASSQGGFGVMVAETQYF	TGCGCCAGCAGCCAAGGCGGGTTCGGGGTTATGGTCGCAGAGACCCAGTACTTC
TRBV7-2	TRBD2	TRBJ2-5	once	CASSLFGRVETQYF	TGTGCCAGCAGCTTATTCGGGAGGGTTGAGACCCAGTACTTC
TRBV5-1	NA	TRBJ1-2	NA	CASSLDLPGNYGYTF	TGCGCCAGCAGCTTGGACCTCCCGGGGAACTATGGCTACACCTTC
TRBV19	NA	TRBJ2-7	NA	CASKNSYEQYF	TGTGCCAGTAAAAATTCCTACGAGCAGTACTTC
TRBV7-9	NA	TRBJ2-4	NA	CASRLDGDGGLAKNIQYF	TGTGCCAGCAGACTTGATGGGGACGGCGGCCTAGCCAAAAACATTCAGTACTTC
TRBV11-3	TRBD2	TRBJ2-2	NA	CASSYGLAGYTGELFF	TGTGCCAGCAGCTACGGACTAGCGGGGTACACCGGGGAGCTGTTTTTT
TRBV27	TRBD2	TRBJ2-7	NA	CASSPEGGLANHEQYF	TGTGCCAGCAGTCCCGAAGGAGGACTAGCGAACCACGAGCAGTACTTC
TRBV7-9	NA	TRBJ1-5	NA	CASSLGGGPPDF	TGTGCCAGCAGCTTAGGGGGGGGACCCCCGGATTTT
TRBV7-2	NA	TRBJ2-7	NA	CASSLGQPSYEQYF	TGTGCCAGCAGCTTAGGCCAGCCGTCCTACGAGCAGTACTTC
TRBV2	TRBD2	TRBJ2-7	NA	CASSEQGLAGGPYEQYF	TGTGCCAGCAGTGAGCAAGGACTAGCGGGAGGCCCCTACGAGCAGTACTTC
TRBV7-9	NA	TRBJ2-3	NA	CASSPPGGGWTDTQYF	TGTGCCAGCAGCCCCCCCGGGGGAGGTTGGACAGATACGCAGTATTTT
TRBV2	NA	TRBJ2-7	NA	CASSEVGVVIF	TGTGCCAGCAGTGAAGTGGGAGTCGTCATCTTC